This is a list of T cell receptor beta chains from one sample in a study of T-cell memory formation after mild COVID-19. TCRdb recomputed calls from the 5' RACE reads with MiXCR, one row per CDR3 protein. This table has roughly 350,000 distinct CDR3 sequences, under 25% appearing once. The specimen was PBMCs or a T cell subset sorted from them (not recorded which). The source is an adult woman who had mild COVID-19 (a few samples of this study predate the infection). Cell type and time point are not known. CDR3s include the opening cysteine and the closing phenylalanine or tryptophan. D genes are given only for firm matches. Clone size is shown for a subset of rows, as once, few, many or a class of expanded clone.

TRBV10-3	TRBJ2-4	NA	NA	TGTGCCATCAGTGATAAGGGAAACATTCAGTACTTC	CAISDKGNIQYF
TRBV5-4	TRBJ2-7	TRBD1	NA	TGTGCCAGCAGCGGACGGGACAGGGACGAGCAGTACTTC	CASSGRDRDEQYF
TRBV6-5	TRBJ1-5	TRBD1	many	TGTGCCAGCAGCCCCGGACAGGGGAGCAATCAGCCCCAGCATTTT	CASSPGQGSNQPQHF
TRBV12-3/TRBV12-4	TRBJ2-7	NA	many	TGTGCCAGCACCAGGGGCCCCTACGAGCAGTACTTC	CASTRGPYEQYF
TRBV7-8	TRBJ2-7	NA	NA	TGTGCCAGCGCCCCCGCGGAGCGGATAACCTACGAGCAGTACTTC	CASAPAERITYEQYF
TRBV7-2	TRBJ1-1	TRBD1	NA	TGTGCCAGCAGCCGAATACAGGGGGTTGGAGCTTTCTTT	CASSRIQGVGAFF
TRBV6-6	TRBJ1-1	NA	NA	TGTGCCAGCAGTTACGTGAACACTGAAGCTTTCTTT	CASSYVNTEAFF
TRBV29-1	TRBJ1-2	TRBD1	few	TGCAGCGTTGCGGGACAGACCTATTTGGGCTACACCTTC	CSVAGQTYLGYTF
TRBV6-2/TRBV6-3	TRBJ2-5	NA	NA	TGTGCCAGCAGGACGGGCCTCACCCAAGAGACCCAGTACTTC	CASRTGLTQETQYF
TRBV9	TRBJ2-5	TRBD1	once	TGTGCCAGCAGCCCCCGACAGGGGACGGGAGAGACCCAGTACTTC	CASSPRQGTGETQYF
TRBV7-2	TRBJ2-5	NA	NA	TGTGCCAGCAGCTTAAGGGCAGGGGGTGGGGGGAACCAAGAGACCCAGTACTTC	CASSLRAGGGGNQETQYF
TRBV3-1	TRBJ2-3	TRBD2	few	TGTGCCAGCAGCCAGCGCCTAGCGGGGCGCACAGATACGCAGTATTTT	CASSQRLAGRTDTQYF
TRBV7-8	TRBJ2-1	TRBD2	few	TGTGCCAGCAGCTTATTGGGGAGGGCCCGTTACAATGAGCAGTTCTTC	CASSLLGRARYNEQFF
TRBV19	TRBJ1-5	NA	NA	TGTGCCAGTAGTACAGCGCCTGGCAATCAGCCCCAGCATTTT	CASSTAPGNQPQHF
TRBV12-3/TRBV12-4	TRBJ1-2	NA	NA	TGTGCCAGCAGTTCAGCGGCTGATAACTATGGCTACACCTTC	CASSSAADNYGYTF
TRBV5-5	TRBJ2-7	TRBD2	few	TGTGCCAGCAGCTCAGCCGGGACTAGCGGGGGGCCCTCCTACGAGCAGTACTTC	CASSSAGTSGGPSYEQYF
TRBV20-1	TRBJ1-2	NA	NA	TGCAGTGCTAGAGACCCCATTCCGGCCCCAGTGGGCCCCTACTATGGCTACACCTTC	CSARDPIPAPVGPYYGYTF
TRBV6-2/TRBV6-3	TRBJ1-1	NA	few	TGTGCCAGCACCATTACGAGGGGCGGTGGGACTGAAGCTTTCTTT	CASTITRGGGTEAFF
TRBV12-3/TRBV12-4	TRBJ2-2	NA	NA	TGTGCCAGCAGAATTAGGGAGACCGGGGAGCTGTTTTTT	CASRIRETGELFF
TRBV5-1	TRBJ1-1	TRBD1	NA	TGCGCCAGCAGCTTGGGACAGGGGGAGACTGAAGCTTTCTTT	CASSLGQGETEAFF
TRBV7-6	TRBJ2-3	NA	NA	TGTGCCAGCAGCCCTCTCGACCCGAGCACAGATACGCAGTATTTT	CASSPLDPSTDTQYF
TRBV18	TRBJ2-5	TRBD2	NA	TGTGCCAGCTCACCATCCGGGAGGGCCGGAGAGACCCAGTACTTC	CASSPSGRAGETQYF
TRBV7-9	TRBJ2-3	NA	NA	TGTGCCAGCAGCCCGCCCGGGACTGTCACAGATACGCAGTATTTT	CASSPPGTVTDTQYF
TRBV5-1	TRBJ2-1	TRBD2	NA	TGCGCCAGCAGCTTGGGAGCGGGAGTAAAGTACAATGAGCAGTTCTTC	CASSLGAGVKYNEQFF
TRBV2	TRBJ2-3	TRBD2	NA	TGTGCCAGCAGTGAGCTAGCGGGTTACCTTACAGATACGCAGTATTTT	CASSELAGYLTDTQYF
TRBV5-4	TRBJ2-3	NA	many	TGTGCCAGCAGCTTGGTAGTAGCGGGCACAGATACGCAGTATTTT	CASSLVVAGTDTQYF
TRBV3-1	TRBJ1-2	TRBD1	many	TGTGCCAGCAGCCCCCACAGGGGGAAGGTCGATGGCTACACCTTC	CASSPHRGKVDGYTF
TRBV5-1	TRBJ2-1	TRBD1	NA	TGCGCCAGCAGCAGTACAGGGGGCCACGACAATGAGCAGTTCTTC	CASSSTGGHDNEQFF
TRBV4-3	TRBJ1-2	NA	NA	TGCGCCAGCAGCCAAGATGGAAGGGATGGCTACACCTTC	CASSQDGRDGYTF
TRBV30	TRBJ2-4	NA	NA	TGTGCCTGGAGTGTAGGGACTTTAGCCAAAAACATTCAGTACTTC	CAWSVGTLAKNIQYF
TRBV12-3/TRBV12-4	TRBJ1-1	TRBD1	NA	TGTGCCAGCAGTTTTCGGACAGGGGGCGGAGGTTGGACTGAAGCTTTCTTT	CASSFRTGGGGWTEAFF
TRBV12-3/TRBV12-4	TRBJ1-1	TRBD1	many	TGTGCCAGCAGCTCGGACAGGGGGCTGGGAGCTTTCTTT	CASSSDRGLGAFF